This T cell receptor beta chain was found in a study of blood T cell repertoires in COVID-19. Measured with immunoSEQ multiplex PCR; TCRdb has only the in-frame clones, and not every one. The table has roughly 52,000 clones, around 83% seen once. The TCR originated in a human donor in a cohort sampled during active or convalescent COVID-19. Sequenced sample: peripheral blood.

This CDR3 is CASSQEVGGAGNQPQHF. The DNA for the CDR3 is TGCGCCAGCAGCCAGGAGGTGGGGGGAGCGGGCAATCAGCCCCAGCATTTT. The gene calls are TRBV4-3 and TRBJ1-5, with D possibly matching TRBD1 (5 bases). V was shortened by 3 bases and J by 2 bases, with 17 bases between the two germline ends. CDR1 is LGHNA and CDR2 is YSLEER in the germline V gene. The CDR3 covers 17 residues.